The present T cell receptor beta chain was sequenced within a study of blood T cell repertoires in COVID-19. V shed 4 bases, J shed 7 bases, and the junction held 14 bases outside the gene matches. This CDR3 is built from 15 residues. The V gene's germline CDR1 is SGHRS and CDR2 YFSETQ. The method was immunoSEQ multiplex PCR; TCRdb's version includes in-frame clones alone and lacks a portion of them. The sample includes 250,000 or so clones, around 89% of them seen just once. The TCR comes from an older woman with COVID-19, enrolled during active disease. Sequencing was done on a sample of peripheral blood. The V and J genes are TRBV5-1 and TRBJ2-7, with 7 bases fitting TRBD2. CDR3 sequence: CASSRGDFLGGEQYF. CDR3 bases: TGCGCCAGCAGCCGGGGGGACTTCCTAGGCGGGGAGCAGTACTTC.